The rows below give T cell receptor beta chains drawn from one sample of a study of immune evolution from preneoplasia to lung adenocarcinoma. Only in-frame clones appear in the TCRdb table, and some are missing; sequencing was by immunoSEQ multiplex PCR. The sample yields 4,500 to 5,500 clones, 76% seen once. Sequencing used FFPE minimally invasive lung adenocarcinoma tissue. The receptors were sampled from a person between 65 and 79 years old with lung adenocarcinoma. The CDR3 runs from the conserved cysteine through the conserved F or W. A D gene is named only where the DNA matches it firmly. Some rows have no size entry. The others give once, few or many, or a class for an expanded clone.

>TRBJ2-2|TRBV6-5|-|once
TGTGCCAGCAGTTACGGGCGGACCCCGGGCACCGGGGAGCTGTTTTTT
CASSYGRTPGTGELFF
>TRBJ1-1|TRBV29-1|-|-
TGCAGCGTTATAATCAGGGGCACTGAAGCTTTCTTT
CSVIIRGTEAFF
>TRBJ2-1|TRBV30|-|-
TGTGCCTTCCGACTTGGCGGGGGCCAGTTCTTC
CAFRLGGGQFF
>TRBJ2-6|TRBV7-3|-|-
TGTGCCAGCAGCCTTACAGGGACCGGGGCCAACGTCCTGACTTTC
CASSLTGTGANVLTF
>TRBJ1-1|TRBV6-5|-|few
TGTGCGACGGGGCCGAACACTGAAGCTTTCTTT
CATGPNTEAFF
>TRBJ2-7|TRBV11-2|-|-
TGTGCCAGCACCTCAGGGGCCTACGAGCAGTACTTC
CASTSGAYEQYF
>TRBJ2-7|TRBV29-1|-|-
TGCAGCGTTCAGGGAGTAGGCGCCTACGAGCAGTACTTC
CSVQGVGAYEQYF
>TRBJ2-7|TRBV28|-|few
TGTGCCAGCAGGCAACATAACTCCTACGAGCAGTACTTC
CASRQHNSYEQYF
>TRBJ2-7|TRBV7-7|TRBD1|-
TGTGCCAGCAGCGCACGACAGGGTGACGTCCACGAGCAGTACTTC
CASSARQGDVHEQYF
>TRBJ1-5|TRBV5-1|-|-
TGCGCCAGCAGCTTGGAGGGTCTCCAGCCCCAGCATTTT
CASSLEGLQPQHF
>TRBJ2-1|TRBV4-2|TRBD2|-
TGTGCCAGCAGCCAAGAGACTAGCAGTTCCAATGAGCAGTTCTTC
CASSQETSSSNEQFF
>TRBJ2-7|TRBV5-1|-|-
TGCGCCAGCAGCTTGGTTCAAGACTATACCTACGAGCAGTACTTC
CASSLVQDYTYEQYF
>TRBJ2-2|TRBV28|-|-
TGTGCCAGCAGTTGGCAGAACACCGGGGAGCTGTTTTTT
CASSWQNTGELFF
>TRBJ2-7|TRBV20-1|-|-
TGCAGTGCTGGGGGGACCTACGAGCAGTACTTC
CSAGGTYEQYF
>TRBJ2-2|TRBV30|-|-
TGTGCCTGGAGTTTGGGCGGGGAGCTGTTTTTT
CAWSLGGELFF
>TRBJ2-7|TRBV19|TRBD1|-
TGTGCCAGTAGTCCCACAGGGGGCGCCAAGGGCTACGAGCAGTACTTC
CASSPTGGAKGYEQYF
>TRBJ1-1|TRBV4-1|-|-
TGCGCCAGCAGCCAAGTAAGTGGCTTGGCGAACACTGAAGCTTTCTTT
CASSQVSGLANTEAFF
>TRBJ2-5|TRBV2|-|-
TGTGCCAGCGGCGAGGACCAGTGGGAGACCCAGTACTTC
CASGEDQWETQYF
>TRBJ1-2|TRBV5-1|-|-
TGCGCCAGCAGCTTGGTAGGTCGGGGCAGTCCTAACTATGGCTACACCTTC
CASSLVGRGSPNYGYTF
>TRBJ2-1|TRBV11-2|-|-
TGTGCCAGCAGCTGGACGGACAGCTCCTACAATGAGCAGTTCTTC
CASSWTDSSYNEQFF
>TRBJ2-7|TRBV28|TRBD2|-
TGTGCCAGCAGTCCCCTAGCGGGGGACTCCTACGAGCAGTACTTC
CASSPLAGDSYEQYF
>TRBJ1-1|TRBV6-1|-|few
TGTGCCACCCCCAAGACAGATAACACTGAAGCTTTCTTT
CATPKTDNTEAFF
>TRBJ2-7|TRBV27|TRBD2|-
TGTGCCAGCAGTCCCGTCGGACTAGCGGGACTTGACGAGCAGTACTTC
CASSPVGLAGLDEQYF
>TRBJ2-5|TRBV5-5|TRBD2|-
TGTGCCAGCAGCTTGGAGCTAGCGGCAATGGAAGAGACCCAGTACTTC
CASSLELAAMEETQYF
>TRBJ1-1|TRBV6-5|-|-
TGTGCCAGCAGTAGCCAGGGTTGGACTGAAGCTTTCTTT
CASSSQGWTEAFF
>TRBJ2-1|TRBV29-1|-|once
TGCAGTACCTTATGGTATAACTCCTACAATGAGCAGTTCTTC
CSTLWYNSYNEQFF
>TRBJ2-2|TRBV4-2|-|-
TGTGCCAGCAGCCAAGATCGTACGTTGGCCGGGGAGCTGTTTTTT
CASSQDRTLAGELFF
>TRBJ2-7|TRBV5-4|-|-
TGTGCCAGCAGCTTGGGGCGGGACAGCTCCTACGAGCAGTACTTC
CASSLGRDSSYEQYF
>TRBJ1-5|TRBV6-5|-|-
TGTGCCAGCAGTTACGTGGCAGCCGATCAGCCCCAGCATTTT
CASSYVAADQPQHF